These T cell receptor beta chains were read from a single sample in a study of OX40 agonist ivuxolimab in advanced cancers. TCRdb's copy holds only in-frame clones and misses some; the assay was immunoSEQ multiplex PCR. The table records 70,000 or so clones, more than 85% of them present only once. The input for sequencing was CD4+ or CD8+ T cells sorted from blood, taken in a trial of the OX40 agonist ivuxolimab. The origin of the receptors is an adult with an advanced solid tumor such as melanoma, head and neck, liver or kidney cancer. Each CDR3 is given with its conserved first and last residue. The D gene is left open where the match is weak. Some rows have no size entry. The others give once, few or many, or a class for an expanded clone.

>TRBJ2-1|-|TRBD2|TRBV7-9
CASSSPSSSGGYNEQFF
TGTGCCAGCAGCTCCCCAAGTAGTAGCGGGGGATACAATGAGCAGTTCTTC
>TRBJ2-3|-|-|TRBV28
CASSFGGSTDTQYF
TGTGCCAGCAGTTTTGGGGGGAGCACAGATACGCAGTATTTT
>TRBJ2-7|-|TRBD2|TRBV5-5
CASSLLAGAYEQYF
TGTGCCAGCAGCTTGTTAGCGGGGGCCTACGAGCAGTACTTC
>TRBJ2-5|-|-|TRBV7-6
CASRNPYTGGGETQYF
TGTGCCAGCAGAAATCCTTACACGGGTGGTGGAGAGACCCAGTACTTC
>TRBJ2-4|once|TRBD2|TRBV7-3
CASSFGLAGENIQYF
TGTGCCAGCAGCTTTGGTCTAGCGGGAGAAAACATTCAGTACTTC
>TRBJ1-2|-|-|TRBV28
CASSLKGAYGYTF
TGTGCCAGCAGTTTAAAAGGGGCGTATGGCTACACCTTC
>TRBJ1-1|-|TRBD1|TRBV29-1
CSARQGTYYTEAFF
TGCAGCGCCCGACAGGGGACTTACTACACTGAAGCTTTCTTT
>TRBJ1-5|-|TRBD1|TRBV6-1
CASSGTGGALQPQHF
TGTGCCAGCTCGGGGACAGGGGGCGCGTTACAGCCCCAGCATTTT
>TRBJ1-1|-|-|TRBV14
CASSQGAGAWTEAFF
TGTGCCAGCAGCCAAGGGGCAGGGGCGTGGACTGAAGCTTTCTTT
>TRBJ2-3|-|-|TRBV6-1
CASSEGMGTDTQYF
TGTGCCAGCAGTGAAGGGATGGGCACAGATACGCAGTATTTT
>TRBJ2-1|once|-|TRBV10-3
CAISEEGLTSNNEQFF
TGTGCCATCAGTGAGGAAGGACTAACCAGCAACAATGAGCAGTTCTTC
>TRBJ1-1|-|-|TRBV11-2
CASSLYVEGSTEAFF
TGTGCCAGCAGCTTATATGTGGAGGGGAGCACTGAAGCTTTCTTT